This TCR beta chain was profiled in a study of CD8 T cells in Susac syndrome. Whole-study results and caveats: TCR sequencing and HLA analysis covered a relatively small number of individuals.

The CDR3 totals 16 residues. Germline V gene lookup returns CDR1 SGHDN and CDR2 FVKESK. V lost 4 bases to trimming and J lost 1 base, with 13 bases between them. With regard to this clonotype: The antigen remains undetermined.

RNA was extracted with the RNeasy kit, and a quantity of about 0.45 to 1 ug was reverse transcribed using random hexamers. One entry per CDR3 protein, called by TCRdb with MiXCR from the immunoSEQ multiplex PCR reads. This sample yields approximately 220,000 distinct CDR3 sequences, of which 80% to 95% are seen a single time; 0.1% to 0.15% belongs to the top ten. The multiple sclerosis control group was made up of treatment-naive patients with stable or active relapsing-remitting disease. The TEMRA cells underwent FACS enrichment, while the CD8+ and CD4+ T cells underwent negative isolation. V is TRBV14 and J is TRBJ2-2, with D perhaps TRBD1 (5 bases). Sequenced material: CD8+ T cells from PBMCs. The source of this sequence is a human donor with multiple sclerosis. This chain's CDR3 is CASSLRQLVNTGELFF. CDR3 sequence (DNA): TGTGCCAGCAGCCTCCGACAGTTAGTGAACACCGGGGAGCTGTTTTTT.